This T cell receptor (beta chain) was obtained from a study of T cell responses to AZD1222 COVID-19 vaccine. This clone occurred once. The germline V and J ends were trimmed by 4 bases and 4 bases, with 11 bases remaining between them. Germline V gene sequence: CDR1 SGHNT, CDR2 YENEEA. The length of the CDR3 is 13 residues. This table comes from immunoSEQ multiplex PCR, and its TCRdb copy is limited to in-frame clones, with some not included. Among under 200,000 clones listed, 91% were seen once. This clonotype originated in an adult in good health. The genes are TRBV11-3 and TRBJ2-7; no clear D. This material consisted of peripheral blood, taken on day 0 of AZD1222 vaccination. In DNA, the CDR3 is TGTGCCAGCAGCTCCGGTGTAGGTTACGAGCAGTACTTC. Protein product: CASSSGVGYEQYF.